This T cell receptor beta chain was sequenced in a study of blood T cell repertoires in COVID-19 (dated by TCRdb to the early 2020s). Background for the entire study: Collaborator samples came from the United States, Italy and Spain and covered acute and convalescent phases of COVID-19. The prospective study material was composed of cDNA or gDNA derived from T cells, B-cell-depleted T cells, or PBMCs. Subjects who had been exposed to COVID-19, were actively infected with it, or had recovered from it provided the deeply sampled blood TCRbeta repertoires that made up the dataset. The repertoires were released in a freely available public database meant as a resource for research on the immune response to SARS-CoV-2. The samples were drawn from the first 160 participants of the ongoing ImmuneRACE study and from 950 to 1,500 subjects provided by 6 global collaborators. Sample metadata almost always included a de-identified subject ID, COVID-19 status, age in years and sex. HLA class I and class II types, where available, came from metadata supplied by the sample provider rather than from assay-based typing. What the research found in general, with its limitations: Clinical and demographic metadata were provided uncurated, with the amount varying by source and participant.

The V end loses 7 bases and the J end loses 5 bases, and a stretch of 11 bases separates them. Its CDR3 holds 12 amino acids, cysteine through phenylalanine. Only the CDR3 DNA is retained, 36 bases long and in frame from the first base. Looking up the germline V gene yields CDR1 SGHVS and CDR2 FQNEAQ. A note on this clone: There is no known antigen for this receptor. The sample holds no much larger clone one base away, and base qualities are not on file.

Whole blood was collected in K2EDTA tubes by collaborating institutions according to the institutions' own protocols. For TCRbeta analysis, collaborators shipped samples in one of three forms: frozen whole blood, isolated PBMCs, or DNA extracted from either of those sample types. TCRbeta CDR3 regions were amplified from genomic DNA using the immunoSEQ Assay, a bias-controlled multiplex PCR. Under the source paper's analysis protocol: The number of nucleated cells in each sample was estimated from the amplification of reference gene primers within the assay. Sequence reads were collapsed and filtered to measure the absolute abundance of every unique TCRbeta CDR3 rearrangement. Productive Simpson clonality was computed per sample as the square root of Simpson's diversity index over productive rearrangements. TCRdb obtained this table from immuneACCESS and retained in-frame rearrangements with V and J assigned. These tables miss some clones; where compared with another copy, unresolved V genes account for less than half of the shortfall, and the remainder is unexplained. V and J calls and clone size come straight from that table; D and trimming were deduced from the DNA. The sample has about 190,000 clones on record, 88% of them singletons. Under 4.5% of the sample comes from the top ten.

The specimen was peripheral blood. The origin of this receptor is a woman aged 30 to 39 with acute or convalescent COVID-19. In this chain, TRBV7-8 is recombined with TRBJ1-1; the D gene cannot be named for sure. The CDR3: CASKVTGTEAFF. The nucleotide sequence reads TGTGCCAGCAAGGTCACGGGGACTGAAGCTTTCTTT.